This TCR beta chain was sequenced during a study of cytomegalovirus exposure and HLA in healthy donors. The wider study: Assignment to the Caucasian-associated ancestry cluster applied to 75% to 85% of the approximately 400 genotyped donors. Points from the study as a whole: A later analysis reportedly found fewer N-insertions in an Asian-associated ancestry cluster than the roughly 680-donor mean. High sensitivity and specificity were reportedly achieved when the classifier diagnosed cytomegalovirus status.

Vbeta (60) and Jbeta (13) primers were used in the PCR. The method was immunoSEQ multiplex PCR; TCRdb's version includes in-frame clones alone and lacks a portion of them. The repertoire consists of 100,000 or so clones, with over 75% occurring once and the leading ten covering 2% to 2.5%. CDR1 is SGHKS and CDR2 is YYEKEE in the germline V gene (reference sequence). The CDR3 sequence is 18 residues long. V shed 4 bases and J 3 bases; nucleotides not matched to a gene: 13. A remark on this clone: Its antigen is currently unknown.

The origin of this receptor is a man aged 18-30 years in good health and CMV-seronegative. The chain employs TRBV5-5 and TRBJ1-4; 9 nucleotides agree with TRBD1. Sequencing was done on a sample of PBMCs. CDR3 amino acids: CASSPKSRDRVSNEKLFF. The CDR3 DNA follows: TGTGCCAGCAGCCCCAAGTCCCGGGACAGGGTTTCTAATGAAAAACTGTTTTTT.